Listed below are T cell receptor beta chains from one sample, sequenced in a study of cytomegalovirus exposure and HLA in healthy donors. Data came from immunoSEQ multiplex PCR; TCRdb stores just in-frame clones and leaves some out. The sample lists 150,000 to 200,000 clones, about four fifths occurring once. Sequenced material: PBMCs. Receptors originate from a female donor in good health and CMV-seronegative. The CDR3 runs from the conserved cysteine through the conserved F or W. D genes are given only for firm matches. The size field is filled for only some rows; it gives once, few, many or a size class.

clone_size,j_call,d_call,v_call,cdr3_aa,cdr3_nt
NA,TRBJ1-6,NA,TRBV30,CAWTLHGNSPLHF,TGTGCCTGGACCCTTCACGGGAATTCACCCCTCCACTTT
few,TRBJ2-1,TRBD2,TRBV2,CASRTSGGAPYEQFF,TGTGCCAGCCGAACTAGCGGGGGGGCCCCCTATGAGCAGTTCTTC
few,TRBJ2-7,TRBD1,TRBV4-1,CASSQTQGALGGYEQYF,TGCGCCAGCAGCCAGACACAGGGGGCGTTGGGAGGCTACGAGCAGTACTTC
NA,TRBJ2-6,NA,TRBV7-9,CASSSNSGANVLTF,TGTGCCAGCAGCTCAAACTCTGGGGCCAACGTCCTGACTTTC
NA,TRBJ2-7,NA,TRBV5-1,CASSLGGGASEQYF,TGCGCCAGCAGCTTGGGAGGGGGGGCAAGCGAGCAGTACTTC
NA,TRBJ2-1,NA,TRBV6-4,CASSPLSGGGYNEQFF,TGTGCCAGCAGCCCACTTAGCGGAGGAGGTTACAATGAGCAGTTCTTC
NA,TRBJ1-5,NA,TRBV7-2,CASSLAGGDQPQHF,TGTGCCAGCAGCTTAGCCGGCGGCGATCAGCCCCAGCATTTT
NA,TRBJ1-4,NA,TRBV6-6,CASSYSREKLFF,TGTGCCAGCAGTTACTCGCGAGAAAAACTGTTTTTT
NA,TRBJ2-3,NA,TRBV6-6,CASSYDAGTDTQYF,TGTGCCAGCAGTTACGATGCGGGCACAGATACGCAGTATTTT
NA,TRBJ1-2,TRBD1,TRBV6-4,CASSDSRDRGISGYTF,TGTGCCAGCAGTGATTCTCGGGACAGGGGGATCAGTGGCTACACCTTC
once,TRBJ2-7,NA,TRBV7-6,CASSLEEDPSYEQYF,TGTGCCAGCAGCTTAGAAGAGGATCCATCCTACGAGCAGTACTTC
NA,TRBJ1-1,NA,TRBV12-5,CASGPGSTEAFF,TGTGCTAGTGGCCCGGGTTCCACTGAAGCTTTCTTT
NA,TRBJ2-1,TRBD2,TRBV9,CASSGGTSRYNEQFF,TGTGCCAGCAGCGGAGGGACTAGCCGTTACAATGAGCAGTTCTTC
NA,TRBJ1-1,NA,TRBV28,CASSPGTVLNTEAFF,TGTGCCAGCAGTCCAGGAACAGTCTTGAACACTGAAGCTTTCTTT
NA,TRBJ2-1,TRBD1,TRBV5-4,CASSINRGLAYNEQFF,TGTGCCAGCAGCATTAACAGGGGGCTTGCTTACAATGAGCAGTTCTTC
NA,TRBJ2-7,NA,TRBV11-2,CASSLFEGPEQYF,TGTGCCAGCAGCTTATTTGAGGGCCCCGAGCAGTACTTC
NA,TRBJ2-1,NA,TRBV5-4,CASSFWSGEQFF,TGTGCCAGCAGCTTCTGGTCGGGGGAGCAGTTCTTC
NA,TRBJ2-1,NA,TRBV13,CASTIEPAGLNEQFF,TGTGCCAGCACCATCGAGCCCGCGGGATTGAATGAGCAGTTCTTC
NA,TRBJ2-1,NA,TRBV30,CAWTLTGREGNEQFF,TGTGCCTGGACCCTGACCGGGAGAGAAGGGAATGAGCAGTTCTTC
once,TRBJ1-5,TRBD1,TRBV27,CASSHRGSNQPQHF,TGTGCCAGCAGCCACAGGGGGAGCAATCAGCCCCAGCATTTT
NA,TRBJ2-7,NA,TRBV6-5,CASSYGQSYEQYF,TGTGCCAGCAGCTACGGACAGAGCTACGAGCAGTACTTC
NA,TRBJ2-2,TRBD1,TRBV19,CASSTGQGNTGELFF,TGTGCCAGTAGTACGGGACAGGGGAACACCGGGGAGCTGTTTTTT
NA,TRBJ1-3,NA,TRBV9,CASSARTGPGNTIYF,TGTGCCAGCAGCGCGCGCACAGGGCCTGGAAACACCATATATTTT
once,TRBJ2-5,TRBD2,TRBV9,CASSVGGGRETQYF,TGTGCCAGCAGCGTAGGGGGGGGGAGAGAGACCCAGTACTTC
NA,TRBJ2-7,NA,TRBV27,CASSPRRLDSYEQYF,TGTGCCAGCAGTCCTCGAAGGTTGGACTCCTACGAGCAGTACTTC
NA,TRBJ2-7,TRBD2,TRBV4-1,CASSQEGGTSPAQQYF,TGCGCCAGCAGCCAAGAAGGTGGGACTAGCCCCGCGCAGCAGTACTTC